The 26 T cell receptor beta chains below all came from one sample that was sequenced in a study of CD8 T cells in ankylosing spondylitis. TCRdb used MiXCR to reprocess the 5' RACE reads, holding one entry per CDR3 protein. Of 80,000 to 100,000 distinct CDR3 sequences listed, just under 9% are singletons. Sequencing was done on a sample of blood, either unsorted or a sorted T cell fraction (not recorded which). These receptors originate from a male donor with ankylosing spondylitis or in good health (not recorded which).

Comments on this clonotype: A much larger clone lies one base from this, so it may be a read error. This chain joins TRBV28 and TRBJ2-4, with D perhaps TRBD2 (5 bases). The CDR3 is 15 residues long. Per the germline V gene, CDR1 is MDHEN and CDR2 is SYDVKM. Here the CDR3 reads CDSSLEGMGKNIQYF. The CDR3 DNA sequence: TGTGACAGCAGTTTAGAGGGTATGGGGAAAAACATTCAGTACTTC.

This clonotype was counted between two and nine times. The chain uses TRBV7-3 and TRBJ2-1; 15 nucleotides match TRBD2. V was clipped by 4 bases and J by 8 bases; unmatched bases: 6. The CDR3 covers 16 residues. Germline assignment: CDR1 SGHTA and CDR2 FQGTGA. The CDR3 bases are TGTGCCAGCAGCTCTCGGACTAGCGGGGGGGCACATGAGCAGTTCTTC. Translating it yields CASSSRTSGGAHEQFF.

This clonotype was seen repeatedly, ten times or more. The chain combines TRBV12-3 or TRBV12-4 with TRBJ1-4; D remains unclear. Trimming cost V 4 bases and J 4 bases, with 10 bases left between them. This CDR3 has 14 residues. The CDR3 DNA is TGTGCCAGCAGTTACACAGCTTTTAATGAAAAACTGTTTTTT. This encodes CASSYTAFNEKLFF.

In this sample, this clonotype turned up a few times. One end of the junction varies from germline; a read error may be responsible. The chain has TRBV7-7 and TRBJ2-5; D is tentatively TRBD1 or TRBD2 (5 bases each). Germline V gene data show CDR1 as SSHAT and CDR2 as FNYEAQ (reference sequence). This CDR3 has 14 amino acids. The CDR3 DNA sequence: TGTGCTAGCAGCTTATCAGGGACGGGAGAGACCCAGTACTTC. This translates into CASSLSGTGETQYF.

In its sample, this clonotype was seen once. V is TRBV13 and J is TRBJ2-5, with D tentatively TRBD1 (5 bases). The germline V gene encodes CDR1 PRHDT and CDR2 FYEKMQ (reference sequence). V lost 5 bases to trimming and J lost 1 base, with 17 bases between them. The CDR3 is 16 amino acids. CDR3: CASSRPRDGAQETQYF. The CDR3, as DNA: TGTGCCAGCAGCCGACCCAGGGATGGGGCCCAAGAGACCCAGTACTTC.

This clonotype was counted ten times or more. The gene calls are TRBV5-6 and TRBJ2-5; 9 nucleotides align to TRBD2. V lost 2 bases to trimming and J lost 1 base; unmatched junction nucleotides: 3. CDR1 is SGHDT and CDR2 is YYEEEE in the germline V gene. This CDR3 has 15 amino acids. Written as DNA, the CDR3 is TGTGCCAGCAGCTTCGGCGGGGGGGTCCAAGAGACCCAGTACTTC. Translated, it gives CASSFGGGVQETQYF.

This clonotype was detected ten times or more. V usage is TRBV12-3 or TRBV12-4 and J usage is TRBJ2-7; the D gene is possibly TRBD1 (5 bases). There are 14 residues in the CDR3. Trimming removed 3 bases at V and 5 bases at J, with 14 bases between. CDR3 region: CASSFTLGQDEQYF. As DNA, the CDR3 is TGTGCCAGCAGTTTTACCCTTGGACAAGACGAGCAGTACTTC.

CDR3 nucleotides: TGTGCCAGTAGTGAACTAGCAAACATTCAGTACTTC. This sequence encodes CASSELANIQYF. The V and J genes are TRBV19 and TRBJ2-4; perhaps TRBD2 as D (6 bases). CDR1 is LNHDA, CDR2 SQIVND, per germline (reference sequence). V gave up 5 bases and J gave up 6 bases, with 8 bases separating them. This CDR3 contains 12 residues. The complete variable domain, with remaining parts taken from reference TRBV19 and TRBJ2-4, reads DGGITQSPKYLFRKEGQNVTLSCEQNLNHDAMYWYRQDPGQGLRLIYYSQIVNDFQKGDIAEGYSVSREKKESFPLTVTSAQKNPTAFYLCASSELANIQYFGAGTRLSVL.

This clonotype showed up just a few times. This chain uses TRBV7-2 with TRBJ2-5; 8 bases are a match to TRBD1. The germline V gene has CDR1 SGHTA and CDR2 FQGNSA. Unmatched junction bases numbered 11, after V lost 4 bases and J lost 4 bases. The CDR3 runs to 16 residues. CDR3 in amino acids: CASSSRGRGLSETQYF. The CDR3 nucleotides are TGTGCCAGCAGCTCCAGGGGCAGGGGGCTCTCAGAGACCCAGTACTTC.

The table lists this clonotype with many counts. The chain links TRBV14 to TRBJ2-3; 9 bases map to TRBD1. CDR1 SGHDN and CDR2 FVKESK come from the germline V gene. The CDR3 sequence is 16 residues long. V lost 1 base and J lost 5; bases outside the gene matches: 7. As DNA, the CDR3 is TGTGCCAGCAGCCAAGGCTGGACAGGGGAATTAGATACGCAGTATTTT. Protein sequence: CASSQGWTGELDTQYF.

At least ten counts were recorded for this clonotype. J is TRBJ1-1 and V is TRBV5-1; 8 bases agree with TRBD1. Germline CDR1 is SGHRS and CDR2 is YFSETQ. With 4 bases clipped from V and 2 bases from J, the junction kept 4 bases outside the gene matches. The CDR3 is 14 residues long. The CDR3 coding sequence is TGCGCCAGCAGCCCTACAGGGGGAAACACTGAAGCTTTCTTT. As protein: CASSPTGGNTEAFF.

This clonotype was picked up a small number of times. The chain recombines TRBV6-5 with TRBJ2-3; no clear D gene. The V gene lost 11 bases and the J gene lost 5 bases, with 11 bases spanning the gap. The CDR3 has 11 amino acids. Germline CDR1 MNHEY, CDR2 SVGAGI. The CDR3 loop is CASILGDTQYF. The CDR3 nucleotides are TGTGCCTCGATACTTGGAGATACGCAGTATTTT.

The chain carries TRBV28 and TRBJ1-1; D possibly corresponds to TRBD1 (6 bases). Germline V gene sequence: CDR1 MDHEN, CDR2 SYDVKM. CDR3 length equals 14 residues. Trimming took 6 bases from V and 0 from J, leaving 11 bases between them. This chain's CDR3 is CASRLGQLNTEAFF. DNA of the CDR3: TGTGCCAGCAGGCTCGGACAGTTGAACACTGAAGCTTTCTTT.

This clonotype was recorded once. This chain connects TRBV11-2 to TRBJ2-7, with TRBD2 identical over 12 bases. This CDR3 region has 18 residues. Germline V lookup: CDR1 SGHAT, CDR2 FQNNGV. Trimming cost V 4 bases and J 0 bases; bases outside gene matches: 10. The CDR3 loop reads CASSSAGTSGLFSYEQYF. CDR3 bases: TGTGCCAGCAGCTCCGCCGGGACTAGCGGGCTGTTCTCCTACGAGCAGTACTTC.

This clonotype was seen only a few times. The genes are TRBV5-1 and TRBJ2-1; 10 nucleotides agree with TRBD1. The CDR3 extends over 14 amino acids. CDR1 and CDR2 (germline): SGHRS, YFSETQ. With 4 bases clipped from V and 9 bases from J, the junction kept 7 bases outside the gene matches. This CDR3 is CASSPETGGFEQFF. The CDR3, as DNA: TGCGCCAGCAGCCCCGAGACAGGGGGCTTTGAGCAGTTCTTC.

This clonotype turned up a few times. The chain is built from TRBV11-2 and TRBJ2-2; 10 nucleotides agree with TRBD2. Germline V lookup: CDR1 SGHAT, CDR2 FQNNGV. Losses at the gene ends were 1 base for V and 5 bases for J; bases not matched to a gene: 4. The CDR3 runs 16 residues. Written as DNA, the CDR3 is TGTGCCAGCAGCTTAGTTACTAGCGGGGTAACCGGGGAGCTGTTTTTT. It is translated as CASSLVTSGVTGELFF.

The chain uses TRBV11-3 and TRBJ2-6; D is unresolved. V was cut by 1 base and J by 0 bases, with 7 bases left in between. Germline V gene data show CDR1 as SGHNT and CDR2 as YENEEA. The CDR3 length is 16 residues. CDR3 DNA: TGTGCCAGCAGCTTAGGACATGCCTCTGGGGCCAACGTCCTGACTTTC. Translated, it gives CASSLGHASGANVLTF.

The chain has TRBV12-3 or TRBV12-4 and TRBJ2-7, with a tentative D call TRBD1 (6 bases). The CDR3 covers 12 residues. V lost 7 bases to trimming and J lost 5 bases, with 12 bases between them. The CDR3 spells CASKPTGHEQYF. The CDR3 region has the DNA TGTGCCAGCAAGCCGACAGGTCACGAGCAGTACTTC.

This clonotype was found many times. The chain employs TRBV7-9 and TRBJ2-3; D is tentatively TRBD1 or TRBD2 (5 bases each). CDR1 and CDR2 (germline): SEHNR, FQNEAQ (reference sequence). CDR3 size: 15 residues. V lost 5 bases and J lost 0, with 12 bases in between. CDR3 sequence: CASSPRDLSTDTQYF. The CDR3 DNA reads TGTGCCAGCAGCCCAAGGGACCTTAGCACAGATACGCAGTATTTT.

This clonotype appeared many times. CDR3 sequence (DNA): TGCGCCAGCAGCTTGGATGACTCTGGGGCCAACGTCCTGACTTTC. Its translation: CASSLDDSGANVLTF. V is TRBV5-1 and J is TRBJ2-6; D ambiguous. Between the trimmed V and J ends, which lost 0 bases and 0 bases, there was a span of 4 bases. The CDR3 contains 15 residues. Per the germline V gene, CDR1 is SGHRS and CDR2 is YFSETQ.

In this sample, this clonotype turned up many times. The chain is built from TRBV29-1 and TRBJ1-5; tentatively, D is TRBD1 (5 bases). The CDR3 has 14 residues. Germline CDR1 reads SQVTM; CDR2 reads ANQGSEA. The ends were cut back, 6 bases at V and 7 bases at J, with 19 bases in the middle. In DNA form, the CDR3 reads TGCAGCGTACCGTCCGAGGGGATCGGGCAGCCCCAGCATTTT. Its protein is CSVPSEGIGQPQHF.

This clonotype was found many times. V and J are TRBV12-3 or TRBV12-4 and TRBJ2-2; no clear D gene. V dropped 1 base and J dropped 7 bases, with 7 bases sitting between them. There are 13 residues in the CDR3. CDR3 nucleotide sequence: TGTGCCAGCAGTTTAGGGGGTGTCGGGGAGCTGTTTTTT. It translates to CASSLGGVGELFF.

At least ten counts were recorded for this clonotype. The chain combines TRBV5-1 with TRBJ2-6; 7 nucleotides match TRBD1. The CDR3 contains 17 residues. From germline, CDR1 is SGHRS and CDR2 YFSETQ. V lost 5 bases, J lost 0 bases, and 8 bases stayed unmatched. In DNA form, the CDR3 reads TGCGCCAGCAGTTATGGGACAGTGGACTCTGGGGCCAACGTCCTGACTTTC. It encodes CASSYGTVDSGANVLTF.

This clonotype showed up just a few times. The V and J genes are TRBV14 and TRBJ2-2; 7 bases are shared with TRBD1. The CDR3 sequence is 15 residues long. V was pared by 4 bases and J by 4 bases, with 6 bases of the junction left unmatched. CDR1 and CDR2 (germline): SGHDN, FVKESK. CDR3 nucleotide sequence: TGTGCCAGCAGCCTGAGACAGGGTAGCACCGGGGAGCTGTTTTTT. As protein: CASSLRQGSTGELFF.

This clonotype was recorded a few times. The chain couples TRBV20-1 to TRBJ2-1; a weak D match, TRBD2 (6 bases). From germline, CDR1 is DFQATT and CDR2 SNEGSKA (reference sequence). The CDR3 totals 18 residues. V gave up 4 bases and J gave up 10 bases, with 32 bases separating them. Here the CDR3 reads CSAIRRHDLAGTGREQFF. The CDR3 DNA follows: TGCAGTGCTATTCGGCGTCACGACTTGGCGGGGACCGGGAGAGAGCAGTTCTTC.

This clonotype has ten or more counts. The gene calls are TRBV29-1 and TRBJ1-4, with D possibly matching TRBD1 (5 bases). V was shortened by 5 bases and J by 11 bases, with 15 bases between the two germline ends. CDR3 length equals 12 residues. Germline V gene sequence: CDR1 SQVTM, CDR2 ANQGSEA. The CDR3 here is CSVPGLGGKLFF. The CDR3 region has the DNA TGCAGCGTTCCAGGGCTTGGCGGTAAACTGTTTTTT.